Shown below are 2 T cell receptor beta chains from a single sample sequenced in a study of control samples from healthy donors and cancer patients. The table came from immunoSEQ multiplex PCR; TCRdb's copy has only in-frame clones and leaves some out. The sample comprises approximately 97,000 clones, 80% to 95% of which are singletons, and around 2.8% rests with the top ten. Sample: blood. These receptor sequences come from a human donor in good health. The donor label of this sample is uncertain.

This clone was detected once. The CDR3 loop is CASSPLSGGSGANVLTF. Here the CDR3 DNA reads TGTGCCAGCTCACCCCTCTCCGGGGGCTCTGGGGCCAACGTCCTGACTTTC. V usage is TRBV18 and J usage is TRBJ2-6, with D possibly matching TRBD2 (6 bases). V shed 3 bases and J shed 0 bases, with 12 bases lying between them. The CDR3 is made up of 17 amino acids. Germline loops: CDR1 KGHSH, CDR2 LQKENI.

This clone turned up a few times. V gene TRBV7-2 combines with J gene TRBJ1-1; TRBD1 matches at 9 bases. The length of the CDR3 is 14 residues. CDR1 SGHTA and CDR2 FQGNSA come from the germline V gene. Losses at the gene ends were 0 bases for V and 11 bases for J; bases not matched to a gene: 7. The CDR3 region is CASSLATGQGFAFF. CDR3 sequence (DNA): TGTGCCAGCAGCTTAGCAACGGGACAGGGATTCGCTTTCTTT. Full variable domain (remainder filled in from reference TRBV7-2 and TRBJ1-1): GAGVSQSPSNKVTEKGKDVELRCDPISGHTALYWYRQSLGQGLEFLIYFQGNSAPDKSGLPSDRFSAERTGGSVSTLTIQRTQQEDSAVYLCASSLATGQGFAFFGQGTRLTVV.